These 26 T cell receptor beta chains were all obtained from the same sample, sequenced in a study of T cells after yellow fever vaccination. TCRdb called the 5' RACE reads again in MiXCR, with one record for every CDR3 protein. The repertoire consists of 300,000 to 400,000 distinct CDR3 sequences, with around 12% occurring once and the leading ten covering roughly 3%. The sample here was CD4+ T cells sorted from PBMCs, taken 15 days after the yellow fever booster vaccination. Source of these receptors: a man aged 18 to 30 who received the YFV17D yellow fever vaccine.

V gene TRBV28 combines with J gene TRBJ1-5, with D perhaps TRBD1 (5 bases). Germline CDR1 MDHEN, CDR2 SYDVKM. V lost 4 bases to trimming and J lost 9 bases, with 16 bases between them. This CDR3 has 14 amino acids. CDR3 in amino acids: CASSWGRWVAPQHF. CDR3 in DNA: TGTGCCAGCAGTTGGGGACGCTGGGTGGCGCCCCAGCATTTT.

The J gene is TRBJ2-1, the V gene TRBV20-1; D remains ambiguous. The CDR3 covers 13 residues. Trimming stripped 1 base from V and 5 bases from J, with 9 bases between. CDR1 DFQATT and CDR2 SNEGSKA come from the germline V gene (reference sequence). CDR3 nucleotides: TGCAGTGCTAGAGTTGAGACCGACAATGAGCAGTTCTTC. It translates to CSARVETDNEQFF.

This clonotype was detected ten times or more. V gene TRBV5-1 combines with J gene TRBJ2-5; D is perhaps TRBD2 (7 bases). The CDR3 is made up of 14 amino acids. The germline CDR1 and CDR2 sequences are SGHRS and YFSETQ. Between the trimmed V and J ends, which lost 0 bases and 3 bases, there was a span of 9 bases. The CDR3 bases are TGCGCCAGCAGCTTGGGGGGGGGCGAAGAGACCCAGTACTTC. This translates into CASSLGGGEETQYF.

This chain uses TRBV3-2 with TRBJ2-5; the table's D call TRBD1 went unverified against the DNA. TRBV3-2 corresponds to a pseudogene. CDR3 length: 15 amino acids. CDR3 DNA sequence: TGTGCCCAGGACCAGGGACAGACGTACCAAGAGACCCAGTACTTC. It specifies CAQDQGQTYQETQYF.

This clonotype was counted only a few times. V is TRBV20-1 and J is TRBJ2-7, with D possibly TRBD1 on 5 matching bases. V was trimmed by 6 bases and J by 0 bases, leaving 18 bases between them. The CDR3 loop spans 15 amino acids. Germline CDR1 is DFQATT and CDR2 is SNEGSKA (reference sequence). The CDR3 DNA follows: TGCAGTGCGACTCGCAGGACAACATTCTCCTACGAGCAGTACTTC. This translates into CSATRRTTFSYEQYF.

This clonotype has only a few counts. The rearrangement joins TRBV5-1 to TRBJ1-1; possibly TRBD1 for D (6 bases). Trimming shortened V by 2 bases and J by 1 base, and 9 bases separated the two germline ends. The CDR3 loop spans 14 amino acids. Germline values: CDR1 SGHRS, CDR2 YFSETQ. The CDR3 loop is CASSLGDTNTEAFF. CDR3 DNA: TGCGCCAGCAGCTTAGGGGACACGAACACTGAAGCTTTCTTT.

The chain recombines TRBV7-2 with TRBJ2-5, with D perhaps assigned TRBD1 or TRBD2 (6 bases each). Germline CDR1 is SGHTA and CDR2 is FQGNSA. V lost 4 bases and J lost 9, with 12 bases in between. This CDR3 is 12 amino acids long. This CDR3 reads CASSSARGAQYF. The CDR3 DNA sequence: TGTGCCAGCAGCTCAGCGAGGGGGGCCCAGTACTTC.

This chain connects TRBV4-2 to TRBJ1-2; no reliable D call. The V gene lost 4 bases and the J gene lost 2 bases, with 8 bases spanning the gap. The CDR3 has 13 amino acids. Germline V gene sequence: CDR1 LGHNA, CDR2 YNFKEQ. Here the CDR3 DNA reads TGTGCCAGCAGCCGTACACTGAACTATGGCTACACCTTC. This sequence encodes CASSRTLNYGYTF.

J is TRBJ2-5 and V is TRBV7-2, with 8 bases fitting TRBD2. V lost 6 bases, J lost 5 bases, and 8 bases stayed unmatched. The CDR3 extends over 14 amino acids. CDR1 is SGHTA, CDR2 FQGNSA, per germline. Written as DNA, the CDR3 is TGTGCCAGCAGACCGCGGGGGGCTTACGAGACCCAGTACTTC. Amino acids: CASRPRGAYETQYF.

This clonotype came up many times. The rearrangement links TRBV11-2 to TRBJ2-4; D uncertain. The CDR3 runs 12 residues. V was pared by 4 bases and J by 7 bases, with 8 bases between. CDR1 and CDR2 (germline): SGHAT, FQNNGV. The CDR3 coding sequence is TGTGCCAGCAGCTCCCCTGGGAACATTCAGTACTTC. As protein: CASSSPGNIQYF.

This clonotype was found a few times. V and J are TRBV5-1 and TRBJ2-3, with a possible D match to TRBD1 (6 bases). Germline V lookup: CDR1 SGHRS, CDR2 YFSETQ. V lost 0 bases and J lost 6, with 11 bases in between. The CDR3 runs 14 residues. CDR3 sequence reads: CASSLGYRADTQYF. CDR3 coding DNA: TGCGCCAGCAGCTTGGGCTACAGGGCCGATACGCAGTATTTT.

The genes are TRBV10-2 and TRBJ2-7; 10 nucleotides match TRBD2. With V trimmed by 6 bases and J by 5 bases, 4 bases remained unmatched. Germline-derived CDR1 and CDR2 are WSHSY and SAAADI. This CDR3 has 13 residues. Written as DNA, the CDR3 is TGCGCCAGCAGGAGCGGGGGGGCCGACGAGCAGTACTTC. This codes for CASRSGGADEQYF.

This chain joins TRBV6-5 and TRBJ2-6; D gene ambiguous. Germline V gene sequence: CDR1 MNHEY, CDR2 SVGAGI. The CDR3 is 15 residues long. V was trimmed by 5 bases and J by 2 bases, leaving 10 bases between them. The CDR3: CASSSTSTGANVLTF. For the CDR3, the DNA is TGTGCCAGCAGTAGCACCAGTACTGGGGCCAACGTCCTGACTTTC.

The rearrangement links TRBV5-1 to TRBJ1-4; 8 nucleotides agree with TRBD1. The germline V gene has CDR1 SGHRS and CDR2 YFSETQ. Losses at the gene ends were 5 bases for V and 4 bases for J; bases not matched to a gene: 13. The CDR3 spans 17 residues. CDR3 in amino acids: CASRPVAGDRSNEKLFF. The CDR3 DNA reads TGCGCCAGCAGACCTGTCGCCGGGGACAGGAGTAATGAAAAACTGTTTTTT.

This clonotype was seen only once. V and J are TRBV19 and TRBJ1-4; 7 nucleotides align to TRBD1. The CDR3 runs to 14 residues. Germline CDR1 LNHDA, CDR2 SQIVND (reference sequence). Unmatched junction bases numbered 6, after V lost 6 bases and J lost 5 bases. The CDR3 protein is CASRLDRTNEKLFF. CDR3 DNA sequence: TGTGCCAGTAGACTGGACAGGACCAATGAAAAACTGTTTTTT.

The rearrangement links TRBV2 to TRBJ2-2, with D unresolved. Germline V gene lookup returns CDR1 SNHLY and CDR2 FYNNEI. The V end was cut by 4 bases, the J end by 5 bases, with 11 bases between. This CDR3 spans 14 amino acids. The CDR3 is CASSVWPQTGELFF. The CDR3 DNA reads as TGTGCCAGCAGTGTCTGGCCCCAGACCGGGGAGCTGTTTTTT.

There are many counts of this clonotype. The chain uses TRBV18 and TRBJ2-1; no reliable D call. V shed 3 bases and J shed 6 bases, with 12 bases lying between them. CDR3 size: 14 residues. CDR1 and CDR2 from the germline V gene are KGHSH and LQKENI. This CDR3 is CASSPSYSTNEQFF. CDR3 nucleotide sequence: TGTGCCAGCTCACCTTCGTACAGTACCAATGAGCAGTTCTTC.

V is TRBV9 and J is TRBJ2-7; D not resolved. The germline V and J ends were trimmed by 0 bases and 2 bases, with 9 bases remaining between them. The CDR3 spans 14 residues. Germline V gene data show CDR1 as SGDLS and CDR2 as YYNGEE. This chain's CDR3 is CASSVATEAYEQYF. CDR3 DNA sequence: TGTGCCAGCAGCGTAGCGACGGAAGCCTACGAGCAGTACTTC.

In its sample, this clonotype was seen many times. The chain is built from TRBV25-1 and TRBJ2-1; 9 bases match TRBD1. V dropped 8 bases and J dropped 4; count of bases not matched to a gene: 6. The CDR3 runs to 14 residues. CDR1 and CDR2 (germline): MGHDK, SYGVNS. The CDR3 spells CASGAGQGYNEQFF. In DNA, the CDR3 is TGTGCCAGCGGGGCAGGACAGGGGTACAATGAGCAGTTCTTC. Supplemented by reference TRBV25-1 and TRBJ2-1, the full variable domain reads EADIYQTPRYLVIGTGKKITLECSQTMGHDKMYWYQQDPGMELHLIHYSYGVNSTEKGDLSSESTVSRIRTEHFPLTLESARPSHTSQYLCASGAGQGYNEQFFGPGTRLTVL.

The chain carries TRBV5-1 and TRBJ2-1, with a tentative D call TRBD2 (5 bases). Trimming took off 1 base at V and 4 bases at J, with 15 bases between the two ends. Germline CDR1 and CDR2: SGHRS and YFSETQ. The CDR3 runs 16 residues. In nucleotides, the CDR3 is TGCGCCAGCAGCTTGCTCGTCGGGAATTCTTACAATGAGCAGTTCTTC. This translates into CASSLLVGNSYNEQFF.

This sequence joins TRBV3-1 and TRBJ2-7; weak D call: TRBD2 (6 bases). CDR1 is LGHDT and CDR2 is YNNKEL in the germline V gene (reference sequence). V was pared by 3 bases and J by 3 bases, with 15 bases between. This CDR3 is built from 15 residues. CDR3 coding DNA: TGTGCCAGCAGCCACCCTGGGGCGGGGTACTACGAGCAGTACTTC. It yields the protein CASSHPGAGYYEQYF.

This clonotype was recorded a few times. This chain uses TRBV20-1 with TRBJ2-3, with D uncertain. V was cut by 5 bases and J by 1 base, with 10 bases left in between. Germline V CDR1 and CDR2: DFQATT, SNEGSKA (reference sequence). This CDR3 has 13 residues. CDR3 bases: TGCAGTGCTGGCGCAGGCGGCACAGATACGCAGTATTTT. Translating it yields CSAGAGGTDTQYF.

V usage is TRBV14 and J usage is TRBJ2-5, with 7 bases identical to TRBD1. CDR1 SGHDN and CDR2 FVKESK come from the germline V gene. V shed 5 bases and J 5 bases; nucleotides not matched to a gene: 11. CDR3 length equals 15 residues. The CDR3, as DNA: TGTGCCAGCAGCTCTAGGGACAGTGACAGGGAGACCCAGTACTTC. The encoded protein is CASSSRDSDRETQYF.

This clonotype was detected a few times. The V gene is TRBV5-1, the J gene TRBJ2-5; no definite D call. Between the trimmed V and J ends, which lost 0 bases and 1 base, there was a span of 7 bases. Germline CDR1 and CDR2: SGHRS and YFSETQ. This CDR3 comprises 14 residues. For the CDR3, the DNA is TGCGCCAGCAGCTTGGTTGCGACCCAAGAGACCCAGTACTTC. Translating it yields CASSLVATQETQYF.

This clonotype was seen only a few times. CDR3 sequence (DNA): TGCGCCAGCAGGACTAGCGGGGGGGCGGATACGCAGTATTTT. Its protein is CASRTSGGADTQYF. The chain couples TRBV5-1 to TRBJ2-3; 14 nucleotides align to TRBD2. J gave up 6 bases and V 5 bases, and 2 bases lay outside the gene matches. Germline assignment: CDR1 SGHRS and CDR2 YFSETQ. The CDR3 sequence is 14 residues long.

The gene calls are TRBV7-2 and TRBJ1-1, with D unclear. The ends were cut back, 3 bases at V and 4 bases at J, with 12 bases in the middle. Germline V gene data show CDR1 as SGHTA and CDR2 as FQGNSA. This CDR3 is 14 amino acids long. CDR3 protein: CASSLGSVSTEAFF. Written as DNA, the CDR3 is TGTGCCAGCAGCTTGGGGTCAGTTTCCACTGAAGCTTTCTTT.